The present T cell receptor (beta chain) was sequenced within a study of blood T cell repertoires in COVID-19. Measured with immunoSEQ multiplex PCR; TCRdb has only the in-frame clones, and not every one. The sample has a few hundred thousand clones, 90% seen once. Sequencing was performed on peripheral blood. This clonotype was sampled from a woman in her thirties or forties with COVID-19, enrolled during active disease.

The CDR3 protein is CSASHSGTQYF. CDR3 in DNA: TGCAGTGCTAGCCATAGTGGGACCCAGTACTTC. The genes are TRBV20-1 and TRBJ2-5; no firm D call. CDR1 is DFQATT, CDR2 SNEGSKA, per germline (reference sequence). V shed 3 bases and J shed 7 bases, with 9 bases lying between them. This CDR3 is built from 11 residues.